This T cell receptor (beta chain) was documented in a study of T cell repertoires in cytomegalovirus infection. As for this clonotype: Antigen unknown.

Each CDR3 protein is one row after TCRdb ran MiXCR on the reads. The sample includes roughly 120,000 distinct CDR3 sequences, about 28% of them seen just once. The CDR3 is 15 amino acids. Germline V gene data show CDR1 as SGHVS and CDR2 as FNYEAQ. V dropped 2 bases and J dropped 5 bases, with 15 bases sitting between them. The source was CD8+ T cells from cultured PBMCs, collected from culture after CMV antigen stimulation. The TCR sequence derives from a human donor in good health (CMV status not recorded). Some clones in this sample may be carry-over from other donors' samples. V usage is TRBV7-6 and J usage is TRBJ2-5, with D possibly TRBD1 on 6 matching bases. The CDR3 DNA is TGTGCCAGCAGCTTACCCGCAGGGGCTGGGGAGACCCAGTACTTC. Amino acid sequence: CASSLPAGAGETQYF.